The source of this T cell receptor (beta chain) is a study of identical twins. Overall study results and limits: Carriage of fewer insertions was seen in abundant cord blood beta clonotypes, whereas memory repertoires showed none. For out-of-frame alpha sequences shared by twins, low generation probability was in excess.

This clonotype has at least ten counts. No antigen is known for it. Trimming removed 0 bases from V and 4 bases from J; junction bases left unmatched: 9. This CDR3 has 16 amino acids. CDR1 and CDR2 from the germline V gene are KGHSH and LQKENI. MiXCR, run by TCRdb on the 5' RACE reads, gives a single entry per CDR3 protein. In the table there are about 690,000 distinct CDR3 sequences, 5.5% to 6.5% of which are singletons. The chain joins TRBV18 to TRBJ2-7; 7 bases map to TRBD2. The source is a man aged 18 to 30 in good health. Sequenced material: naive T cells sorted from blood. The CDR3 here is CASSPPVPSGTYEQYF. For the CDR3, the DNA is TGTGCCAGCTCACCACCCGTACCTAGCGGAACGTACGAGCAGTACTTC.